The rows below give T cell receptor beta chains drawn from one sample of a study of blood T cell repertoires in COVID-19. Only in-frame clones appear in the TCRdb table, and some are missing; sequencing was by immunoSEQ multiplex PCR. The sample lists approximately 63,000 clones, 88% occurring once. Sequences were obtained from peripheral blood. Receptors were obtained from a woman older than 75 with active COVID-19. Each CDR3 is given with its conserved first and last residue. The order of the fields is J gene, V gene, clone size, D gene, CDR3 protein, CDR3 DNA. D genes are given only for firm matches. Clone size, where shown, is once, few, many, or a class for clones that have expanded.

J: TRBJ2-5
V: TRBV6-1
size: NA
D: NA
CDR3: CACSDGEHGGWAQYF
DNA: TGTGCCTGCAGTGATGGTGAACACGGCGGGTGGGCCCAGTACTTC

J: TRBJ1-1
V: TRBV11-2
size: NA
D: NA
CDR3: CASSKNRDRGTEAFF
DNA: TGTGCCAGCAGCAAAAACAGGGATAGGGGCACTGAAGCTTTCTTT

J: TRBJ2-2
V: TRBV2
size: NA
D: TRBD2
CDR3: CASRRTSGGYTGELFF
DNA: TGTGCCAGCAGACGGACTAGCGGGGGTTATACCGGGGAGCTGTTTTTT

J: TRBJ2-7
V: TRBV19
size: NA
D: TRBD1
CDR3: CASSSSGTGRDYEQYF
DNA: TGTGCCAGTAGTAGCTCGGGGACAGGGAGGGACTACGAGCAGTACTTC

J: TRBJ1-5
V: TRBV6-5
size: NA
D: TRBD1
CDR3: CASRRRQGGQPQHF
DNA: TGTGCCAGCAGGCGTCGACAGGGTGGTCAGCCCCAGCATTTT

J: TRBJ1-1
V: TRBV7-9
size: NA
D: NA
CDR3: CASSRRQMNTEAFF
DNA: TGTGCCAGCAGCCGGAGACAGATGAACACTGAAGCTTTCTTT

J: TRBJ1-1
V: TRBV19
size: few
D: TRBD1
CDR3: CASSTDRGSRGTEAFF
DNA: TGTGCCAGTAGTACAGACAGGGGATCACGAGGCACTGAAGCTTTCTTT

J: TRBJ2-3
V: TRBV7-2
size: NA
D: TRBD1
CDR3: CASSLEGTGEDTQYF
DNA: TGTGCCAGCAGCTTAGAAGGGACAGGGGAGGATACGCAGTATTTT

J: TRBJ2-7
V: TRBV5-4
size: NA
D: TRBD1
CDR3: CASSFQGARYEQYF
DNA: TGTGCCAGCAGCTTCCAGGGGGCTCGCTACGAGCAGTACTTC

J: TRBJ2-1
V: TRBV7-2
size: once
D: NA
CDR3: CASSLPPLRGSEQFF
DNA: TGTGCCAGCAGCTTACCCCCCCTGAGGGGGAGTGAGCAGTTCTTC

J: TRBJ1-2
V: TRBV7-3
size: NA
D: TRBD1
CDR3: CASSLTSPGQGAQQTNYGYTF
DNA: TGTGCCAGCAGCTTAACGTCCCCGGGACAGGGGGCGCAGCAAACTAACTATGGCTACACCTTC

J: TRBJ2-5
V: TRBV5-1
size: NA
D: NA
CDR3: CASSSGHPQETQYF
DNA: TGCGCCAGCAGCTCGGGACATCCACAAGAGACCCAGTACTTC

J: TRBJ2-3
V: TRBV9
size: NA
D: TRBD1
CDR3: CASSAQTGGNTDTQYF
DNA: TGTGCCAGCAGCGCCCAGACAGGGGGAAACACAGATACGCAGTATTTT

J: TRBJ1-5
V: TRBV19
size: NA
D: NA
CDR3: CASSIEGESNQPQHF
DNA: TGTGCCAGTAGTATAGAAGGGGAAAGCAATCAGCCCCAGCATTTT

J: TRBJ2-3
V: TRBV3-1/TRBV3-2
size: once
D: TRBD2
CDR3: CASSPKGLASLSSSTDTQYF
DNA: TGTGCCAGCAGCCCCAAGGGACTAGCGTCCCTCTCCTCTAGCACAGATACGCAGTATTTT